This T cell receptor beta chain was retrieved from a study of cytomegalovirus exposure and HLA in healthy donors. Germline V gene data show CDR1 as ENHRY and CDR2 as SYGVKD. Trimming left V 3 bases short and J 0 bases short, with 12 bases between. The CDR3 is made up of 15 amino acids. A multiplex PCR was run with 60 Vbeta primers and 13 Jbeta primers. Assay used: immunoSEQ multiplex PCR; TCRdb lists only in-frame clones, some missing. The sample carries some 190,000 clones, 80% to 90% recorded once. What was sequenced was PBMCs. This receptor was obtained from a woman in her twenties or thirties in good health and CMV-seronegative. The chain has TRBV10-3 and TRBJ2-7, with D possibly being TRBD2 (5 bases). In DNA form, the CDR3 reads TGTGCCATCAGTGATGCTCTCCTAGCCTCCTACGAGCAGTACTTC. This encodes CAISDALLASYEQYF.